These T cell receptor beta chains were read from a single sample in a study of T cell repertoires in cytomegalovirus infection. Each CDR3 protein gets one entry after TCRdb re-called the reads with MiXCR. The sample gives around 430,000 distinct CDR3 sequences, about two fifths of which show up once; 43% is in the top ten. These receptors lack a known antigen. Sample: cultured PBMCs, taken from culture after CMV antigen stimulation. Every receptor here comes from a human donor in good health (CMV status not recorded). Some clones in this sample may be carry-over from other donors' samples. CDR3s include the opening cysteine and the closing phenylalanine or tryptophan. A D gene is named only where the DNA matches it firmly. Not every row has a clone size; where given, it reads once, few, many or a size class.

clone size,J gene,D gene,V gene,CDR3 protein,CDR3 DNA
few,TRBJ1-3,.,TRBV6-9,CASSSSRRSSGNTIYF,TGTGCCAGCAGTTCTAGCCGACGGAGCTCTGGAAACACCATATATTTT
.,TRBJ2-3,TRBD1,TRBV28,CASSLTASLGQASSTDTQYF,TGTGCCAGCAGTTTAACCGCATCATTAGGACAGGCATCTAGCACAGATACGCAGTATTTT
.,TRBJ2-3,.,TRBV6-6,CASSYSNGGAGMPNTQYF,TGTGCCAGCAGTTACTCGAACGGGGGAGCCGGCATGCCGAATACGCAGTATTTT
few,TRBJ1-1,.,TRBV7-6,CASSKRAVNTEAFF,TGTGCCAGCAGCAAGCGGGCGGTGAACACTGAAGCTTTCTTT
.,TRBJ1-5,TRBD1,TRBV6-1,CASSPSGQGRLVVRQPQHF,TGTGCCAGCAGCCCCAGTGGACAGGGCCGATTAGTGGTTCGTCAGCCCCAGCATTTT
few,TRBJ1-4,TRBD1,TRBV2,CASSPQGVEKLFF,TGTGCCAGCAGCCCACAGGGGGTGGAAAAACTGTTTTTT
.,TRBJ2-1,.,TRBV7-2,CASSLAPWRPGYEQFF,TGTGCCAGCAGCTTAGCCCCCTGGCGCCCTGGCTATGAGCAGTTCTTC
.,TRBJ2-7,.,TRBV10-3,CAISKNRGDYYEQYF,TGTGCCATCAGCAAAAATAGGGGGGACTACTACGAGCAGTACTTC
.,TRBJ1-3,.,TRBV11-2,CASSLLSDFYSGNTIYF,TGTGCCAGCAGCCTCCTGTCCGATTTCTACTCTGGAAACACCATATATTTT
.,TRBJ1-5,.,TRBV5-1,CASSLGTDSNQPQHF,TGCGCCAGCAGCTTAGGGACGGATAGCAATCAGCCCCAGCATTTT
.,TRBJ1-2,TRBD1,TRBV4-3,CASSQDPTGGGGYTF,TGCGCCAGCAGCCAAGACCCGACAGGGGGCGGTGGCTACACCTTC
few,TRBJ2-5,.,TRBV6-5,CASSYGGTSGETQYF,TGTGCCAGCAGTTACGGGGGGACCTCGGGAGAGACCCAGTACTTC
few,TRBJ2-7,.,TRBV7-2,CASSLSISGTQGGYEQYF,TGTGCCAGCAGCTTATCCATCTCGGGGACCCAGGGGGGCTACGAGCAGTACTTC
.,TRBJ1-5,.,TRBV4-1,CASSLGIPKGKLSNQPQHF,TGCGCCAGCAGCCTCGGGATTCCCAAGGGGAAACTTAGCAATCAGCCCCAGCATTTT
few,TRBJ2-5,TRBD1,TRBV14,CASSQTGGFEETQYF,TGTGCCAGCAGCCAGACAGGGGGCTTCGAAGAGACCCAGTACTTC
few,TRBJ1-5,TRBD1,TRBV7-6,CASSSGQGGQPQHF,TGTGCCAGCAGCTCGGGACAGGGGGGGCAGCCCCAGCATTTT
few,TRBJ2-7,TRBD1,TRBV7-2,CASSARTGPDYEQYF,TGTGCCAGCAGCGCTAGGACAGGGCCAGACTACGAGCAGTACTTC
.,TRBJ1-1,TRBD1,TRBV20-1,CSAMTGGEGEAFF,TGCAGTGCTATGACAGGGGGGGAGGGTGAAGCTTTCTTT
.,TRBJ2-3,.,TRBV10-3,CAISEMPGSFTDTQYF,TGTGCCATCAGTGAAATGCCCGGGAGTTTCACAGATACGCAGTATTTT
few,TRBJ1-4,.,TRBV12-3/TRBV12-4,CASSFELKLFF,TGTGCCAGCAGTTTTGAGCTGAAACTGTTTTTT
.,TRBJ2-1,.,TRBV7-9,CASSFIAANNEQFF,TGTGCCAGCAGCTTTATAGCGGCCAACAATGAGCAGTTCTTC
.,TRBJ2-1,.,TRBV4-1,CASSQLVDSGNEQFF,TGCGCCAGCAGCCAATTAGTAGATAGCGGAAATGAGCAGTTCTTC
.,TRBJ1-6,.,TRBV7-9,CASSVRNNSPLHF,TGTGCCAGCAGCGTACGGAATAATTCACCCCTCCACTTT
.,TRBJ1-1,.,TRBV29-1,CSVGGANTEAFF,TGCAGCGTTGGAGGGGCTAACACTGAAGCTTTCTTT
.,TRBJ2-7,.,TRBV7-9,CASSLPQTSNEQYF,TGTGCCAGCAGCCTTCCTCAGACTAGTAACGAGCAGTACTTC
.,TRBJ1-2,.,TRBV5-4,CASSFMGRKGGYTF,TGTGCCAGCAGCTTCATGGGCAGAAAGGGGGGCTACACCTTC
.,TRBJ2-7,TRBD1,TRBV12-3/TRBV12-4,CASSFGQGRHEQYF,TGTGCCAGCAGTTTTGGACAGGGTAGACACGAGCAGTACTTC
.,TRBJ1-2,.,TRBV3-1,CASSHVDGNYGYTF,TGTGCCAGCAGCCATGTAGACGGTAACTATGGCTACACCTTC
.,TRBJ2-2,TRBD2,TRBV29-1,CSVLSGVNTGELFF,TGCAGCGTTCTTAGCGGGGTGAACACCGGGGAGCTGTTTTTT
many,TRBJ2-3,.,TRBV7-2,CASSLRTGGATQYF,TGTGCCAGCAGCCTACGGACTGGGGGGGCTACGCAGTATTTT
few,TRBJ1-2,.,TRBV10-3,CAISGDLYGYTF,TGTGCCATCAGTGGGGATCTCTATGGCTACACCTTC
.,TRBJ2-7,TRBD2,TRBV7-9,CASSLDLAGAGEQYF,TGTGCCAGCAGCTTAGACCTAGCGGGAGCGGGCGAGCAGTACTTC
once,TRBJ2-3,TRBD2,TRBV6-5,CATKSPLAGSTDTQYF,TGTGCCACCAAATCCCCACTAGCGGGGAGCACAGATACGCAGTATTTT
.,TRBJ2-7,.,TRBV7-9,CASSYRPPEQYF,TGTGCCAGCAGCTACCGTCCCCCTGAGCAGTACTTC
.,TRBJ2-7,.,TRBV5-4,CASSSTYSYEQYF,TGTGCCAGCAGCTCAACTTACAGTTACGAGCAGTACTTC
.,TRBJ2-1,.,TRBV12-3/TRBV12-4,CASTPSGPYNEQFF,TGTGCCAGCACCCCTTCGGGGCCCTACAATGAGCAGTTCTTC
.,TRBJ2-1,.,TRBV7-2,CASNEGNSYNEQFF,TGTGCCAGCAACGAGGGGAACTCCTACAATGAGCAGTTCTTC
once,TRBJ2-7,TRBD1,TRBV5-6,CASSLEGQGHYEQYF,TGTGCCAGCAGCTTGGAGGGACAGGGACACTACGAGCAGTACTTC
.,TRBJ2-1,.,TRBV12-3/TRBV12-4,CASSPRGTPSYNEQFF,TGTGCCAGCAGTCCCCGGGGCACTCCCTCCTACAATGAGCAGTTCTTC
once,TRBJ2-1,.,TRBV19,CASRPGEQTYNEQFF,TGTGCCAGTAGACCGGGGGAACAAACCTACAATGAGCAGTTCTTC
.,TRBJ2-1,TRBD2,TRBV6-6,CASSPKRESSYNEQFF,TGTGCCAGCAGTCCTAAGCGGGAGAGCTCCTACAATGAGCAGTTCTTC
few,TRBJ2-1,.,TRBV11-2,CASSSGGTYNEQFF,TGTGCCAGCAGTTCCGGGGGTACCTACAATGAGCAGTTCTTC
.,TRBJ2-1,TRBD2,TRBV12-3/TRBV12-4,CASSRTSGSAEQFF,TGTGCCAGCAGTCGGACTAGCGGGAGCGCTGAGCAGTTCTTC
.,TRBJ2-7,.,TRBV15,CATSIGRGRRSYEQYF,TGTGCCACCAGCATCGGGAGGGGGCGGAGAAGTTACGAGCAGTACTTC
.,TRBJ2-5,TRBD2,TRBV20-1,CSAAGGSQETQYF,TGCAGTGCTGCTGGCGGGAGCCAAGAGACCCAGTACTTC
few,TRBJ2-7,.,TRBV7-2,CASSSTRGEQYF,TGTGCCAGCAGCTCTACTAGGGGCGAGCAGTACTTC
.,TRBJ2-1,TRBD2,TRBV6-2/TRBV6-3,CASRGNPGGNEQFF,TGTGCCAGCAGGGGGAACCCCGGGGGGAATGAGCAGTTCTTC
few,TRBJ2-1,TRBD2,TRBV7-2,CASSRRGGRRTSGSYNEQFF,TGTGCCAGCAGCCGAAGAGGGGGGCGGCGGACTAGCGGATCGTACAATGAGCAGTTCTTC
.,TRBJ2-1,TRBD1,TRBV5-6,CASSYGTGGNEQFF,TGTGCCAGCAGCTACGGGACAGGGGGAAATGAGCAGTTCTTC